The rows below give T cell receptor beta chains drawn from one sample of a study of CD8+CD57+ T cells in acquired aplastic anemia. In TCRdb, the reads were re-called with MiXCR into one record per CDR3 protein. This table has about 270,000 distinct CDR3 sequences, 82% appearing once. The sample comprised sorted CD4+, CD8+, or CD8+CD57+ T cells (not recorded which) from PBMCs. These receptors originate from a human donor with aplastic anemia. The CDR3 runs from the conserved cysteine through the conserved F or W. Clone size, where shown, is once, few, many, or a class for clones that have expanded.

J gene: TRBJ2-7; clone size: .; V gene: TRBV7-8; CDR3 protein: CASSSSGGASYQQYF
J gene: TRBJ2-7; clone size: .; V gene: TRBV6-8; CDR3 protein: CASKFAGEQYKQYF
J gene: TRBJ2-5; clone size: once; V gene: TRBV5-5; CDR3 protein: CAGSVDRETQYF
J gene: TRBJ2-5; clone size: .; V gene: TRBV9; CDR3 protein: CASSRGGSSDTQYF
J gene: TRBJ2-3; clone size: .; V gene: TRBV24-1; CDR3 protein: CATRNGRSSTDTQYF
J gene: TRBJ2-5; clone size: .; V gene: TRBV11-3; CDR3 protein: CATGRDITEETQYF
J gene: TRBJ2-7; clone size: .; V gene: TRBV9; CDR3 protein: CASSENRGPTGHYF
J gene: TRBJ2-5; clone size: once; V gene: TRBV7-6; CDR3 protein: CASTLGRDHAAANF
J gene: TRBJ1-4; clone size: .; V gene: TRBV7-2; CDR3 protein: CASSWTGAADNEKIFF
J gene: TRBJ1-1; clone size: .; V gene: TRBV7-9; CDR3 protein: CASSLDLTGNTADAFF
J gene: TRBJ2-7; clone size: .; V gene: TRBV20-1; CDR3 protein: CSVDSGYEQYF
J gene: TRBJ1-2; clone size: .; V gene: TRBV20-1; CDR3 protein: CSARPSTVNYYTF
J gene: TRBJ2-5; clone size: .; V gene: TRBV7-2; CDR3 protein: CASSLGPTTGQETQYF
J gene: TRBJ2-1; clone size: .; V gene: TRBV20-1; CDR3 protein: CSARTPNEQFF
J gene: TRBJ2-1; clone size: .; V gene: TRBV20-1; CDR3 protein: CSAIRRHEQFF
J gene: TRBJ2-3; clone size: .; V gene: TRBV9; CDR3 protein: CASSEGGTRNQSF
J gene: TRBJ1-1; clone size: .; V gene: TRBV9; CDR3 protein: CASSVPVDAQSEAFF
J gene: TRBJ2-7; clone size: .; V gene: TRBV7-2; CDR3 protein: CASSTRTSGEKF
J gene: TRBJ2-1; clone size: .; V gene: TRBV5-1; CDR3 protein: CASSLAAGGPHEQFF
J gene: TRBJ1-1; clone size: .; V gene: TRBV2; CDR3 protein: CASGDAATDTAFF
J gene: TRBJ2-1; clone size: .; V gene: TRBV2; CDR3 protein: CASSGVGGESTEAYFF
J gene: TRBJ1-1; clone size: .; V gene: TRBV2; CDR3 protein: CASRAGGTEAFF
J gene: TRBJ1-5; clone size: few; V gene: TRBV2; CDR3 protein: CASSPTISNQPQHF
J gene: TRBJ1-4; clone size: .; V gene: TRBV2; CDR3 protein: CASIDRLNDKLFF
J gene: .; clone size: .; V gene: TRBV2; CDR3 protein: CASSFLADNSNEQYF
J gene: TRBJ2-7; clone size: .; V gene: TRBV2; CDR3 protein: CASLQAGTLYEQYF
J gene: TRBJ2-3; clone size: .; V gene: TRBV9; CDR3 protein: CASSLGPTHYAYNF
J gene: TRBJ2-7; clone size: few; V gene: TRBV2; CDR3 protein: CASGDGGTGEQYF
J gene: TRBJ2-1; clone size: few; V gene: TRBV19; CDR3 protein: CASSFLSSYNEQFF
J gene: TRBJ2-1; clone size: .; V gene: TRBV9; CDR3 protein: CASSEASDTQYFQFF
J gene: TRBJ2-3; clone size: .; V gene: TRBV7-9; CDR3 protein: CASSLARDPDIQYF